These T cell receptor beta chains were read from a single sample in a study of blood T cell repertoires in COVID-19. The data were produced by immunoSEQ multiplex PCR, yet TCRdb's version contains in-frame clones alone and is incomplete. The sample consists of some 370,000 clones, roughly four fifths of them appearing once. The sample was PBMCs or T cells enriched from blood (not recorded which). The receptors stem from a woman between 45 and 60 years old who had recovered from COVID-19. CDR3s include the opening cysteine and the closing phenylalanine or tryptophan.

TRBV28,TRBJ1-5,CATRDRVYQPQHF
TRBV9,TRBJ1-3,CASSVDEGAWDTIYF
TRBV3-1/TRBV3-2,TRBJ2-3,CASSQDPPSKGNRGTLPDTQYF
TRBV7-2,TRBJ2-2,CASSLGSGRAQNTGELFF
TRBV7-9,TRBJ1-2,CASSLARMGAHGYTF
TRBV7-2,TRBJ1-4,CASSPPGGYEKLFF
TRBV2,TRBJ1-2,CASSVDRGYPYGYTF
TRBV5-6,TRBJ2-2,CASSPGAKNTGELFF
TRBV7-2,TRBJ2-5,CASSFSGSPPHQETQYF
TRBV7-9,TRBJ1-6,CASSFRDRGSPLHF
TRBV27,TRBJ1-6,CASRGQVSPLHF
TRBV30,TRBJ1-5,CAWSDRVNQPQHF
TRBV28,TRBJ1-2,CASSTGGSFYGYTF
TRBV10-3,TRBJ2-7,CAISVERGAEQYF
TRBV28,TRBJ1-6,CASRNTVGQRNNSPLHF
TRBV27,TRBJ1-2,CASSLIRGEGYTF
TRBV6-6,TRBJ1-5,CASSRTIPQHF
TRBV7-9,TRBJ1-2,CASSLGAGQGLYGYTF
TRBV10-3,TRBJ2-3,CAIREDLNTDTQYF
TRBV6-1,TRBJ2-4,CASSEASFRTGVRGKNIQYF
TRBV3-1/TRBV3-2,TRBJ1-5,CASSLSETGQPQHF
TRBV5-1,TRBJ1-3,CASSLVPFASSGNTIYF
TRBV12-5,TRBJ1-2,CASAPGRGFDGYTF
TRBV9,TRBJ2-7,CASSVSASGDYEQYF
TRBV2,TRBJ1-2,CASSETGIDGYTF
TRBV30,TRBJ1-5,CAWSVPTGGGYGNQPQHF
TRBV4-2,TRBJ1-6,CASSPGAGTEGPSSYNSPLHF
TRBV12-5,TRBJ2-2,CASGLGITNTGELFF
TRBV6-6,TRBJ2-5,CASSYRGAETQYF
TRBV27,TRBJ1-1,CASSRKPNTEAFF
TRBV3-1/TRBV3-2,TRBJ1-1,CASTRGTGGTEAFF
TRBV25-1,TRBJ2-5,CASSPRGRQETQYF
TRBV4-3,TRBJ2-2,CASSQNYGTSGLTGELFF
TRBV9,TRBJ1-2,CASSVDGQNYGYTF
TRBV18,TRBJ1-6,CATHLGGLESPLHF
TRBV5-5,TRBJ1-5,CASSLQGTGQPQHF
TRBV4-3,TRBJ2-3,CASSQGGTGQGNTDTQYF
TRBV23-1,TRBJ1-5,CANIQGRYQPQHF
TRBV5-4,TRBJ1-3,CASSLQGGNTIYF
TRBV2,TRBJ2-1,CATGAGSSYNEQFF
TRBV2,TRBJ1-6,CASIGTGTLSPLHF
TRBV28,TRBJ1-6,CASRDRGGLGINSPLHF
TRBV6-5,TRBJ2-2,CASSYNTGSTGELFF
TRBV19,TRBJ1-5,CASSMRAPSNQPQHF
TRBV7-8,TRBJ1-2,CASSLRDSSYGYTF
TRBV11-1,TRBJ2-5,CASSFGLAEETQYF
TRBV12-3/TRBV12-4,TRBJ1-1,CASSLASGAFF